This record looks at one T cell receptor beta chain sequence and its context. Method: immunoSEQ multiplex PCR; TCRdb's copy keeps in-frame clones and lacks some. The sample contains 150,000 or so clones, 85% to 95% of which appear only once. The source of the sample is a study of T cell responses to AZD1222 COVID-19 vaccine. Germline CDR1 reads LGHNA; CDR2 reads YNFKEQ. The CDR3 loop spans 15 amino acids. Trimming removed 0 bases at V and 0 bases at J, with 9 bases between. J is TRBJ2-7 and V is TRBV4-2; no clear D gene. The source material was peripheral blood, sampled 28 days after the second AZD1222 dose. This receptor was taken from an adult who received the AZD1222 COVID-19 vaccine. The CDR3 nucleotides are TGTGCCAGCAGCCAAGATCCACGAGGCTCCTACGAGCAGTACTTC. Its protein product is CASSQDPRGSYEQYF.